The 29 T cell receptor beta chains in this list originate from one sample, sequenced in a study of blood T cell repertoires in COVID-19. Clones were sequenced by immunoSEQ multiplex PCR, and TCRdb holds only the in-frame ones, with some missing. The sample yields around 93,000 clones, around nine tenths seen once. Sequencing input: peripheral blood. The receptors come from a man at least 80 years old with acute or convalescent COVID-19.

The CDR3 DNA reads TGTGCCAGCAGCCAAGAAAAGGCAGCGGGAACATCGGGGCAGTTCTTC. Amino acids: CASSQEKAAGTSGQFF. V gene TRBV3-1 (or the pseudogene TRBV3-2) combines with J gene TRBJ2-1; 7 bases are a match to TRBD2. The V gene end was trimmed by 0 bases and the J gene end by 12 bases; junction bases not matched to a gene: 14. Looked up from germline, CDR1 is LGHDT and CDR2 is YNNKEL (reference sequence). The CDR3 has 16 residues.

V is TRBV2 and J is TRBJ1-4, with 7 bases fitting TRBD1. The germline gives CDR1 SNHLY, CDR2 FYNNEI. The CDR3 covers 16 residues. V gave up 7 bases and J gave up 3 bases; unmatched junction bases: 11. CDR3 DNA: TGTGCCAGCAAGGACTCCGGTGGACAGGCTAATGAAAAACTGTTTTTT. This encodes CASKDSGGQANEKLFF.

The J gene is TRBJ1-1, the V gene TRBV6-5; D gene unclear. The CDR3 has 14 amino acids. Germline V lookup: CDR1 MNHEY, CDR2 SVGAGI. V shed 0 bases and J shed 5 bases, with 10 bases lying between them. The CDR3 sequence is CASSYSIGETEAFF. The CDR3 DNA sequence: TGTGCCAGCAGTTACTCGATCGGGGAAACTGAAGCTTTCTTT.

The chain has TRBV2 and TRBJ1-6, with a weak D call TRBD1 (5 bases). This CDR3 spans 16 amino acids. With 4 bases removed from V and 0 bases from J, the gap between germline ends came to 10 bases. CDR1 SNHLY and CDR2 FYNNEI come from the germline V gene. DNA of the CDR3: TGTGCCAGCAGTGGTAGACAGAGCTCCTATAATTCACCCCTCCACTTT. Residues: CASSGRQSSYNSPLHF.

The chain carries TRBV11-2 and TRBJ2-7; 7 nucleotides align to TRBD1. Germline V gene sequence: CDR1 SGHAT, CDR2 FQNNGV. The V and J ends lost 2 bases and 3 bases, in that order; junction bases with no gene match: 7. The CDR3 sequence is 15 residues long. This CDR3 is CASSLTTDRYYEQYF. The CDR3, as DNA: TGTGCCAGCAGCTTAACAACGGACAGGTACTACGAGCAGTACTTC.

The chain employs TRBV28 and TRBJ1-2, with 8 bases identical to TRBD1. Germline-derived CDR1 and CDR2 are MDHEN and SYDVKM. This CDR3 is built from 15 residues. V was pared by 6 bases and J by 5 bases, with 11 bases of the junction left unmatched. CDR3 sequence reads: CASSPGEQGAYGYTF. Written as DNA, the CDR3 is TGTGCCAGCAGCCCCGGGGAGCAGGGGGCATATGGCTACACCTTC.

This clone was seen a single time. The gene calls are TRBV7-3 and TRBJ2-1, with TRBD2 matching over 12 bases. The CDR3 covers 16 residues. The ends lost 4 bases at V and 7 bases at J; junction bases unmatched: 8. From germline, CDR1 is SGHTA and CDR2 FQGTGA. The CDR3 is CASSSQLAGGGNEQFF. CDR3 in DNA: TGTGCCAGCAGCTCACAACTAGCGGGGGGCGGTAATGAGCAGTTCTTC.

CDR3 region: CATSRGGANYNEQFF. The CDR3 DNA sequence: TGTGCCACCTCGAGGGGGGGGGCGAACTACAATGAGCAGTTCTTC. This chain links TRBV9 with TRBJ2-1, with D perhaps matching TRBD2 (7 bases). Trimming stripped 9 bases from V and 3 bases from J, with 19 bases between. The CDR3 length is 15 residues. The V gene's germline CDR1 is SGDLS and CDR2 YYNGEE.

This clone was recorded a few times. The chain links TRBV9 to TRBJ2-5; 10 bases agree with TRBD2. J gave up 5 bases and V 0 bases, and 7 bases lay outside the gene matches. The CDR3 length is 16 residues. Germline assignment: CDR1 SGDLS and CDR2 YYNGEE. The CDR3 nucleotides are TGTGCCAGCAGCGTAGGACTAGCGGGCCGTCATGAGACCCAGTACTTC. It yields the protein CASSVGLAGRHETQYF.

In its sample, this clone was seen a few times. The chain combines TRBV15 with TRBJ1-2; tentative D call: TRBD1 (5 bases). The CDR3 loop spans 14 amino acids. Germline V gene lookup returns CDR1 LNHNV and CDR2 YYDKDF (reference sequence). The V end was cut by 1 base, the J end by 2 bases, with 8 bases between. Here the CDR3 reads CATSRAGINYGYTF. CDR3 DNA: TGTGCCACCAGCAGAGCAGGGATCAACTATGGCTACACCTTC.

The J gene is TRBJ2-7, the V gene TRBV6-2 or TRBV6-3, with 7 positions matching TRBD1. Germline loops: CDR1 MNHEY, CDR2 SVGEGT. After removal of 0 bases from V and 7 bases from J, the junction contained 9 bases not matched to a gene. This CDR3 has 15 amino acids. CDR3 region: CASSYSRGQTGEQYF. The CDR3 region has the DNA TGTGCCAGCAGTTACTCGAGGGGACAGACGGGTGAGCAGTACTTC.

The chain joins TRBV28 to TRBJ2-3; 10 positions match TRBD2. CDR3 size: 18 residues. Germline CDR1 and CDR2: MDHEN and SYDVKM. With V trimmed by 7 bases and J by 1 base, 14 bases remained unmatched. DNA for the CDR3: TGTGCCAGCAACTTTCCGGCTAGCGGGAGACTTGGCACAGATACGCAGTATTTT. It is translated as CASNFPASGRLGTDTQYF.

This clone appeared a few times. V is TRBV29-1 and J is TRBJ2-1; 14 positions agree with TRBD2. This CDR3 has 13 amino acids. V lost 7 bases and J lost 8; bases outside the gene matches: 4. Germline CDR1 is SQVTM and CDR2 is ANQGSEA. DNA for the CDR3: TGCAGCGGACTAGCGGGAGGGCCTGATGAGCAGTTCTTC. It is translated as CSGLAGGPDEQFF.

A single count supports this clone. This chain joins TRBV11-2 and TRBJ1-1, with a possible D match to TRBD1 (5 bases). Trimming took off 3 bases at V and 1 base at J, with 12 bases between the two ends. The CDR3 consists of 15 residues. CDR1 is SGHAT and CDR2 is FQNNGV in the germline V gene. CDR3 DNA sequence: TGTGCCAGCAGCTTTGCAGGGAATAAGAACACTGAAGCTTTCTTT. Translated: CASSFAGNKNTEAFF.

The rearrangement joins TRBV28 to TRBJ2-7; 8 nucleotides line up with TRBD2. V was clipped by 6 bases and J by 4 bases; unmatched bases: 11. Germline V lookup: CDR1 MDHEN, CDR2 SYDVKM. The CDR3 contains 15 residues. CDR3 sequence (DNA): TGTGCCAGCAGGATACAAGCGGGAGTCCGGTACGAGCAGTACTTC. Its protein is CASRIQAGVRYEQYF.

CDR3 protein: CASSRDNNYGYTF. In DNA form, the CDR3 reads TGTGCCAGCAGTCGTGACAATAACTATGGCTACACCTTC. The J gene is TRBJ1-2, the V gene TRBV12-3 or TRBV12-4; no reliable D call. There are 13 residues in the CDR3. The ends were cut back, 5 bases at V and 1 base at J, with 8 bases in the middle.

This sequence joins TRBV12-2 and TRBJ1-3; the table's TRBD1 call for D was not verified on the DNA. TRBV12-2 is labeled a pseudogene. The CDR3 length is 19 residues. CDR3 nucleotides: TGTGCAAGTCGCTTATCCCTGGGGCCACTACCCGAAACTGGAAACACCATATATTTT. It codes for CASRLSLGPLPETGNTIYF.

Here the CDR3 DNA reads TGCGCCAGCAGCTTGGAACAGACTAATTCACCCCTCCACTTT. Amino acid sequence: CASSLEQTNSPLHF. The chain combines TRBV5-1 with TRBJ1-6; D gene ambiguous. The ends were cut back, 0 bases at V and 6 bases at J, with 7 bases in the middle. This CDR3 has 14 residues. The germline V gene encodes CDR1 SGHRS and CDR2 YFSETQ. Looking up the rest from reference TRBV5-1 and TRBJ1-6 gives the full variable domain: KAGVTQTPRYLIKTRGQQVTLSCSPISGHRSVSWYQQTPGQGLQFLFEYFSETQRNKGNFPGRFSGRQFSNSRSEMNVSTLELGDSALYLCASSLEQTNSPLHFGNGTRLTVT.

The table lists this clone with a count of one. The rearrangement joins TRBV28 to TRBJ1-5; D is perhaps TRBD1 (6 bases). V was clipped by 3 bases and J by 4 bases, with 10 bases between them. Germline V lookup: CDR1 MDHEN, CDR2 SYDVKM. The CDR3 extends over 14 amino acids. The DNA of the CDR3 is TGTGCCAGCAGTTTTGAACAGGGAAATCAGCCCCAGCATTTT. It specifies CASSFEQGNQPQHF.

The gene calls are TRBV7-8 and TRBJ2-3; no clear D. V dropped 1 base and J dropped 4 bases, with 12 bases sitting between them. CDR1 and CDR2 from the germline V gene are SGHVS and FQNEAQ. CDR3 size: 15 residues. The CDR3 DNA follows: TGTGCCAGCAGCTTAGTATTATCTGTCCCAGATACGCAGTATTTT. Residues: CASSLVLSVPDTQYF.

For the CDR3, the DNA is TGTGCCAGCAGCTTGTGGGGACAGTCGTTCATGAACACTGAAGCTTTCTTT. It encodes CASSLWGQSFMNTEAFF. The chain links TRBV11-2 to TRBJ1-1, with 7 bases lining up with TRBD1. Unmatched junction bases numbered 10, after V lost 3 bases and J lost 0 bases. Germline V lookup: CDR1 SGHAT, CDR2 FQNNGV. The CDR3 contains 17 residues. The full variable domain, completed using reference TRBV11-2 and TRBJ1-1, is EAGVAQSPRYKIIEKRQSVAFWCNPISGHATLYWYQQILGQGPKLLIQFQNNGVVDDSQLPKDRFSAERLKGVDSTLKIQPAKLEDSAVYLCASSLWGQSFMNTEAFFGQGTRLTVV.

The V call is TRBV27, the J call TRBJ1-1, with a tentative D call TRBD1 (5 bases). The CDR3 length is 11 residues. CDR1 is MNHEY and CDR2 is SMNVEV in the germline V gene (reference sequence). Trimming took off 6 bases at V and 8 bases at J, with 10 bases between the two ends. CDR3 amino acids: CASSNHREAFF. The CDR3, as DNA: TGTGCCAGCAGCAACCACAGGGAAGCTTTCTTT.

This rearrangement joins TRBV6-6 to TRBJ1-6, with 10 bases matching TRBD1. V was clipped by 5 bases and J by 10 bases; unmatched bases: 5. The CDR3 spans 14 residues. Germline V lookup: CDR1 MNHNY, CDR2 SVGAGI (reference sequence). CDR3 sequence: CASSGQGEASPLHF. The CDR3 DNA sequence: TGTGCCAGCAGTGGACAGGGGGAGGCATCACCCCTCCACTTT.

The chain has TRBV5-1 and TRBJ2-3; the match to TRBD1 covers 8 bases. Trimming removed 4 bases from V and 1 base from J; junction bases left unmatched: 8. The germline V gene encodes CDR1 SGHRS and CDR2 YFSETQ. The CDR3 spans 16 residues. The CDR3 coding sequence is TGCGCCAGCAGCCCCCAGACAGGGGTGGGCACAGATACGCAGTATTTT. Translation: CASSPQTGVGTDTQYF.

This clone has more than one count but fewer than ten. The V and J genes are TRBV19 and TRBJ1-6; D not certain. From germline, CDR1 is LNHDA and CDR2 SQIVND (reference sequence). This CDR3 is 14 amino acids long. V lost 7 bases, J lost 4 bases, and 11 bases lay in between. CDR3: CASTFGVYNSPLHF. The CDR3 nucleotides read TGTGCCAGTACATTCGGGGTTTATAATTCACCCCTCCACTTT.

The V call is TRBV19, the J call TRBJ1-5; 7 nucleotides align to TRBD1. Germline V gene data show CDR1 as LNHDA and CDR2 as SQIVND (reference sequence). CDR3 length: 16 amino acids. The ends lost 6 bases at V and 3 bases at J; junction bases unmatched: 11. Here the CDR3 DNA reads TGTGCCAGTAGGGGATTAGACAGGGATGACAATCAGCCCCAGCATTTT. The encoded protein is CASRGLDRDDNQPQHF.

This chain joins TRBV7-8 and TRBJ2-1, with D perhaps TRBD1 (6 bases). Trimming left V 4 bases short and J 2 bases short, with 9 bases between. Germline CDR1 is SGHVS and CDR2 is FQNEAQ. This CDR3 is built from 14 residues. CDR3 amino acids: CASSYRDTYNEQFF. As DNA, the CDR3 is TGTGCCAGCAGCTACCGGGACACCTACAATGAGCAGTTCTTC.

A word on this clone: The germline gene is not matched at one end of the junction; a read error may be the cause. This sequence joins TRBV6-1 and TRBJ2-7; the match to TRBD1 covers 8 bases. This CDR3 has 12 residues. Germline CDR1 and CDR2: MNHNS and SASEGT. This CDR3 reads CASSEPGTGVGF. The DNA of the CDR3 is TGTGCCAGCAGTGAACCCGGGACAGGAGTGGGCTTC.

The chain recombines TRBV24-1 with TRBJ2-2; 10 bases are a match to TRBD2. Germline V gene data show CDR1 as KGHDR and CDR2 as SFDVKD. CDR3 length equals 17 residues. V dropped 1 base and J dropped 6; count of bases not matched to a gene: 7. CDR3 amino acids: CATSDLPASGSAGELFF. In DNA, the CDR3 is TGTGCCACCAGTGATTTACCGGCTAGCGGGAGTGCCGGGGAGCTGTTTTTT.